The 10 T cell receptor beta chains below all came from one sample that was sequenced in a study of T cells after yellow fever vaccination. Each CDR3 protein gets one entry after TCRdb re-called the 5' RACE reads with MiXCR. Of 300,000 to 400,000 distinct CDR3 sequences listed, around an eighth are singletons. This specimen consisted of CD4+ T cells sorted from PBMCs, obtained 15 days after the yellow fever booster vaccination. The receptors were gathered from a man between 18 and 29 years old who received the YFV17D yellow fever vaccine.

The table lists this clonotype with many counts. V gene TRBV12-3 or TRBV12-4 combines with J gene TRBJ1-3; D is undetermined. The CDR3 is 13 residues long. V lost 3 bases, J lost 7 bases, and 10 bases lay in between. CDR3 loop: CASSFQPGNTIYF. CDR3 DNA sequence: TGTGCCAGCAGTTTCCAACCCGGGAACACCATATATTTT.

This clonotype has more than one count but fewer than ten. The V call is TRBV28, the J call TRBJ2-3; possibly TRBD1 for D (6 bases). V was cut by 8 bases and J by 2 bases, with 11 bases left in between. Germline V gene sequence: CDR1 MDHEN, CDR2 SYDVKM. The CDR3 extends over 13 amino acids. The CDR3 sequence is CASEGGPTDTQYF. The CDR3 bases are TGTGCCAGCGAAGGGGGACCCACAGATACGCAGTATTTT. The variable domain in full, completed from reference TRBV28 and TRBJ2-3, reads DVKVTQSSRYLVKRTGEKVFLECVQDMDHENMFWYRQDPGLGLRLIYFSYDVKMKEKGDIPEGYSVSREKKERFSLILESASTNQTSMYLCASEGGPTDTQYFGPGTRLTVL.

This clonotype was seen more than once but under ten times. The chain combines TRBV6-5 with TRBJ2-3; D may be TRBD1 (6 bases). The germline gives CDR1 MNHEY, CDR2 SVGAGI. V gave up 6 bases and J gave up 2 bases, with 12 bases separating them. This CDR3 has 14 residues. The CDR3 sequence is CASSNRAPTDTQYF. DNA for the CDR3: TGTGCCAGCAGCAACAGGGCCCCCACAGATACGCAGTATTTT.

This clonotype has only a few counts. V is TRBV29-1 and J is TRBJ1-4; D not resolved. CDR3 length: 14 amino acids. Germline CDR1 is SQVTM and CDR2 is ANQGSEA. Trimming took off 8 bases at V and 0 bases at J, with 13 bases between the two ends. This CDR3 is CSIRDTATNEKLFF. The CDR3 nucleotides read TGCAGCATCCGCGACACTGCAACTAATGAAAAACTGTTTTTT. The full variable domain, rest sourced from reference TRBV29-1 and TRBJ1-4, is SAVISQKPSRDICQRGTSLTIQCQVDSQVTMMFWYRQQPGQSLTLIATANQGSEATYESGFVIDKFPISRPNLTFSTLTVSNMSPEDSSIYLCSIRDTATNEKLFFGSGTQLSVL.

This clonotype was picked up a small number of times. The chain uses TRBV18 and TRBJ1-2, with 8 bases fitting TRBD1. The CDR3 sequence is 16 residues long. Germline V gene sequence: CDR1 KGHSH, CDR2 LQKENI. With 4 bases clipped from V and 4 bases from J, the junction kept 11 bases outside the gene matches. CDR3 nucleotide sequence: TGTGCCAGCTCACGGGACAGGATCGTTCTCGGCTATGGCTACACCTTC. Translation: CASSRDRIVLGYGYTF. Based on the CDR3 plus reference TRBV18 and TRBJ1-2, the full variable domain is NAGVMQNPRHLVRRRGQEARLRCSPMKGHSHVYWYRQLPEEGLKFMVYLQKENIIDESGMPKERFSAEFPKEGPSILRIQQVVRGDSAAYFCASSRDRIVLGYGYTFGSGTRLTVV.

The chain recombines TRBV4-1 with TRBJ1-3; 10 bases are a match to TRBD1. J gave up 2 bases and V 4 bases, and 8 bases lay outside the gene matches. The CDR3 is 17 amino acids. CDR1 MGHRA and CDR2 YSYEKL come from the germline V gene. The CDR3 sequence: CASSRLLDRGTGNTIYF. DNA for the CDR3: TGCGCCAGCAGCCGCCTACTGGACAGGGGGACTGGAAACACCATATATTTT.

This chain links TRBV10-3 with TRBJ1-1; D perhaps matches TRBD1 (5 bases). Germline CDR1 ENHRY, CDR2 SYGVKD. Trimming took 11 bases from V and 4 from J, leaving 14 bases between them. The CDR3 has 12 amino acids. CDR3 residues: CAAQGTGTEAFF. The DNA for the CDR3 is TGTGCCGCGCAAGGGACCGGCACTGAAGCTTTCTTT.

There are a few counts of this clonotype. V gene TRBV4-3 combines with J gene TRBJ2-3; D is undetermined. The CDR3 spans 15 residues. The ends were cut back, 2 bases at V and 0 bases at J, with 9 bases in the middle. The germline V gene encodes CDR1 LGHNA and CDR2 YSLEER. The CDR3 region has the DNA TGCGCCAGCAGCCAATCAGTCGAGAGCACAGATACGCAGTATTTT. Translating gives CASSQSVESTDTQYF.

The chain joins TRBV4-3 to TRBJ2-3, with D possibly being TRBD2 (5 bases). Trimming stripped 5 bases from V and 6 bases from J, with 12 bases between. Germline V CDR1 and CDR2: LGHNA, YSLEER. This CDR3 spans 13 amino acids. The CDR3 DNA is TGCGCCAGCAGCGAGGGTCTTCGTGATACGCAGTATTTT. This translates into CASSEGLRDTQYF.

This clonotype has ten or more counts. The chain links TRBV3-1 to TRBJ1-2, with D hard to call. The CDR3 is 13 amino acids. Trimming stripped 5 bases from V and 8 bases from J, with 15 bases between. Germline loops: CDR1 LGHDT, CDR2 YNNKEL (reference sequence). Here the CDR3 DNA reads TGTGCCAGCAGCTACACGGCGTTTGAGGGCTACACCTTC. This sequence encodes CASSYTAFEGYTF.